This entry is about one TCR beta chain. Its target is unknown. These data are taken from a study of cytomegalovirus exposure and HLA in healthy donors. Study conclusions and caveats: Later, an analysis found that common viral pathogens appeared to be linked with several of the most significant clusters. A highly shared variant cluster was judged a likely technical artifact.

Trimming cost V 4 bases and J 2 bases, with 16 bases left between them. The CDR3 covers 16 residues. Germline V gives CDR1 SGHAT, CDR2 FQNNGV. The study ran its PCR with 60 Vbeta and 13 Jbeta primers. TCRdb's table, derived via immunoSEQ multiplex PCR, lists solely in-frame clones and lacks some. The repertoire consists of 100,000 to 150,000 clones, with over 75% occurring once and the leading ten covering around 6.4%. The chain uses TRBV11-2 and TRBJ2-3, with D perhaps matching TRBD2 (6 bases). This clonotype was sampled from a woman in her thirties or forties in good health and CMV-seropositive. The sequencing sample was made of PBMCs. The CDR3 spells CASSSRSGVYTDTQYF. In DNA form, the CDR3 reads TGTGCCAGCAGCTCCCGTTCGGGAGTTTACACAGATACGCAGTATTTT.